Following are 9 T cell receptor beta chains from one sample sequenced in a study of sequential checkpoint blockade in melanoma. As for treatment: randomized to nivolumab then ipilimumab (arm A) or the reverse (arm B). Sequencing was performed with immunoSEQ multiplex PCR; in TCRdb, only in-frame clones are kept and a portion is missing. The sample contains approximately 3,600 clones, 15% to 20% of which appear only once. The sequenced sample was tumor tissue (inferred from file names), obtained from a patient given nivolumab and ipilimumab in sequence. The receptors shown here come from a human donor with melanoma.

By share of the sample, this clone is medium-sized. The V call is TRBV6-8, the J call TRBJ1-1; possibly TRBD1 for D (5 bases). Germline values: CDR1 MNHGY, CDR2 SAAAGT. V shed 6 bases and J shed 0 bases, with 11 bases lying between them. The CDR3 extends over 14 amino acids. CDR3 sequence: CASRAGLMNTEAFF. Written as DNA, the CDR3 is TGTGCCAGCAGGGCGGGACTCATGAACACTGAAGCTTTCTTT.

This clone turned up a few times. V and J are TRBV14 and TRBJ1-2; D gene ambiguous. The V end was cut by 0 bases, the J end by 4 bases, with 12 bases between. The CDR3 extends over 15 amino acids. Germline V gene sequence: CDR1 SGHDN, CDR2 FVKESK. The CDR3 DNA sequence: TGTGCCAGCAGCCAAGAGTATGAGGGAATCTATGGCTACACCTTC. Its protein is CASSQEYEGIYGYTF. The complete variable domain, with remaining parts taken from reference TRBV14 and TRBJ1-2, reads EAGVTQFPSHSVIEKGQTVTLRCDPISGHDNLYWYRRVMGKEIKFLLHFVKESKQDESGMPNNRFLAERTGGTYSTLKVQPAELEDSGVYFCASSQEYEGIYGYTFGSGTRLTVV.

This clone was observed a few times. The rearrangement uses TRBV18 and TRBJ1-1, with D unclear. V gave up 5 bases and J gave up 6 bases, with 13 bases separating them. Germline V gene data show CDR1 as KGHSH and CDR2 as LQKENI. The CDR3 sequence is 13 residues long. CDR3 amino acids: CASSDLVPPEAFF. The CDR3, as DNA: TGTGCCAGCTCAGACCTAGTCCCCCCTGAAGCTTTCTTT.

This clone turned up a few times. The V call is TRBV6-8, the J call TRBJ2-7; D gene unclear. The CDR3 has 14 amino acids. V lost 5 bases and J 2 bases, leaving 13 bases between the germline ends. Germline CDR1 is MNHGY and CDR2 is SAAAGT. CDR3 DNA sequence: TGTGCCAGCAGTCGGTCGTCGACGGCCTACGAGCAGTACTTC. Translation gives CASSRSSTAYEQYF.

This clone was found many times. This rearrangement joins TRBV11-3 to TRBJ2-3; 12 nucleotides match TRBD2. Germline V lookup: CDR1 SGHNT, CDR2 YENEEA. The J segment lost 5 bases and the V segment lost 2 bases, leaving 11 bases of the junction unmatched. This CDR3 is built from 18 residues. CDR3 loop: CASSLLSLLAGGVDTQYF. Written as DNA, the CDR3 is TGTGCCAGCAGCTTACTCTCACTCCTAGCGGGAGGGGTAGATACGCAGTATTTT. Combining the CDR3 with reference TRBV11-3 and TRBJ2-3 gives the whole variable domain EAGVVQSPRYKIIEKKQPVAFWCNPISGHNTLYWYLQNLGQGPELLIRYENEEAVDDSQLPKDRFSAERLKGVDSTLKIQPAELGDSAVYLCASSLLSLLAGGVDTQYFGPGTRLTVL.

The chain's CDR3 is CASSNPYGLAGDTDTQYF. As DNA, the CDR3 is TGTGCCAGCAGCAACCCTTACGGACTAGCGGGGGACACAGATACGCAGTATTTT. This chain connects TRBV28 to TRBJ2-3; TRBD2 agrees at 13 bases. Germline V gene data show CDR1 as MDHEN and CDR2 as SYDVKM. V gave up 6 bases and J gave up 2 bases; unmatched junction bases: 11. The CDR3 extends over 18 amino acids.

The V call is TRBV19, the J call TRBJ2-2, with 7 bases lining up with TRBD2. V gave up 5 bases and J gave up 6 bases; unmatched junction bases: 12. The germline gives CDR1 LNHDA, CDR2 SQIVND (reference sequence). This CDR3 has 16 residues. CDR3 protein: CASSPTSATAPGELFF. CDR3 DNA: TGTGCCAGTAGTCCTACTAGCGCGACGGCCCCCGGGGAGCTGTTTTTT. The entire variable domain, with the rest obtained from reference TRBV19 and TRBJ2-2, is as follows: DGGITQSPKYLFRKEGQNVTLSCEQNLNHDAMYWYRQDPGQGLRLIYYSQIVNDFQKGDIAEGYSVSREKKESFPLTVTSAQKNPTAFYLCASSPTSATAPGELFFGEGSRLTVL.

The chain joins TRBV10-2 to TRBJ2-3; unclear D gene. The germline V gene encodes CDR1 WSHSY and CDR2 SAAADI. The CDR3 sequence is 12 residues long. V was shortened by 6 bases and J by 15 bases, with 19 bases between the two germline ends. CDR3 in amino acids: CASRLRLGGGYF. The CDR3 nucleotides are TGCGCCAGCAGATTACGGTTGGGCGGCGGATATTTT.

Written as DNA, the CDR3 is TGCAGCGCCGATCGCCCGGGATCCACAGATACGCAGTATTTT. Its translation is CSADRPGSTDTQYF. The rearrangement uses TRBV29-1 and TRBJ2-3, with D possibly matching TRBD2 (5 bases). The CDR3 covers 14 residues. Trimming stripped 7 bases from V and 2 bases from J, with 16 bases between. Germline V CDR1 and CDR2: SQVTM, ANQGSEA.